This TCR beta chain was sequenced in a study of blood T cell repertoires in COVID-19. Study background: Whether acute or convalescent, the COVID-19 samples came from the United States, Italy and Spain.

Sequencing was performed with immunoSEQ multiplex PCR; in TCRdb, only in-frame clones are kept and a portion is missing. Altogether around 370,000 clones are present, roughly 90% being singletons, with the ten largest covering around 7.9%. The TCR was taken from a woman aged 65 to 85 with COVID-19, enrolled during active disease. The material sequenced was peripheral blood.

CDR3 region: CASSPAGSSTDTQYF. CDR3 bases: TGTGCCAGCAGCCCCGCGGGGTCTAGCACAGATACGCAGTATTTT. The J gene is TRBJ2-3, the V gene TRBV9; a possible D gene is TRBD2 (6 bases). Trimming stripped 4 bases from V and 0 bases from J, with 12 bases between. Germline V gene sequence: CDR1 SGDLS, CDR2 YYNGEE. This CDR3 is built from 15 residues.